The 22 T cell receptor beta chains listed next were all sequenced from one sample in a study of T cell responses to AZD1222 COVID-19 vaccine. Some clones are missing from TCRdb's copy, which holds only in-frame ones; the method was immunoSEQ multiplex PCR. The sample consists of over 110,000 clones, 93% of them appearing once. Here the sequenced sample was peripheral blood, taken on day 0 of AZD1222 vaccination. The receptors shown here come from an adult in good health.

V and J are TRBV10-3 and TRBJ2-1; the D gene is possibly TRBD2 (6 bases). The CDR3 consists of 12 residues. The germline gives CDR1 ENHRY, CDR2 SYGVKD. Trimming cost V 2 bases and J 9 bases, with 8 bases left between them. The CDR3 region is CAISERGTEQFF. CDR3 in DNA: TGTGCCATCAGTGAGCGGGGGACTGAGCAGTTCTTC.

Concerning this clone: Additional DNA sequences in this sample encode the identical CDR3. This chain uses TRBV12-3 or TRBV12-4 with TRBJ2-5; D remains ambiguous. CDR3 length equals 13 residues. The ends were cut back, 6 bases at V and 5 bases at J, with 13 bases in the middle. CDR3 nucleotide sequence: TGTGCCAGCAGCCCCCAAGTCACCGAGACCCAGTACTTC. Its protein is CASSPQVTETQYF.

CDR3 amino acids: CASSAEVGVQPQHF. The CDR3 bases are TGTGCCAGCAGTGCCGAGGTGGGGGTTCAGCCCCAGCATTTT. This chain uses TRBV6-4 with TRBJ1-5; maybe TRBD1 (5 bases). Trimming stripped 4 bases from V and 6 bases from J, with 13 bases between. This CDR3 is 14 amino acids long. Germline lookup yields CDR1 MRHNA and CDR2 SNTAGT.

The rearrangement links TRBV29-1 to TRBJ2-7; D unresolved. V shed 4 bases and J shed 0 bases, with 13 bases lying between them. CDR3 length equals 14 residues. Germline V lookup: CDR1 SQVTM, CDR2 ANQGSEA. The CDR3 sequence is CSVAAASPSYEQYF. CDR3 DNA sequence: TGCAGCGTTGCGGCAGCAAGCCCCTCCTACGAGCAGTACTTC.

The CDR3 reads CASSLGMNEKLFF. DNA for the CDR3: TGTGCCAGCAGCTTAGGAATGAATGAAAAACTGTTTTTT. This chain links TRBV5-6 with TRBJ1-4; D is ambiguous. The CDR3 is 13 amino acids. V shed 2 bases and J shed 5 bases, with 7 bases lying between them. Germline V gene sequence: CDR1 SGHDT, CDR2 YYEEEE.

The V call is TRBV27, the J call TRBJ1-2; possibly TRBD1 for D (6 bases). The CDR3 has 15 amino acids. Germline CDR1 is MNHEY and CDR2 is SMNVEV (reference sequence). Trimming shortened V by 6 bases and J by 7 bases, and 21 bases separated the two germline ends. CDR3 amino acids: CASRRTGTSVSGYTF. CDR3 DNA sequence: TGTGCCAGCAGGCGTACCGGGACAAGTGTTAGTGGCTACACCTTC.

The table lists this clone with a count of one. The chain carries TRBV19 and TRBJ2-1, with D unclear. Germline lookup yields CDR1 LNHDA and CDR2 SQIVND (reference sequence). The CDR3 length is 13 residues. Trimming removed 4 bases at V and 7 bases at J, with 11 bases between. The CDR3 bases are TGTGCCAGTAGTACCGGCCGGCCTAATGAGCAGTTCTTC. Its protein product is CASSTGRPNEQFF.

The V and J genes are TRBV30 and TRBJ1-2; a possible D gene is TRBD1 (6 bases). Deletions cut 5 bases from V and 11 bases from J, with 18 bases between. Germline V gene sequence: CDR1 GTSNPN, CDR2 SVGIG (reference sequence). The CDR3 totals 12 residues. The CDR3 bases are TGTGCCTGGTTAACTACGACAGGCCTGTACACCTTC. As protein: CAWLTTTGLYTF.

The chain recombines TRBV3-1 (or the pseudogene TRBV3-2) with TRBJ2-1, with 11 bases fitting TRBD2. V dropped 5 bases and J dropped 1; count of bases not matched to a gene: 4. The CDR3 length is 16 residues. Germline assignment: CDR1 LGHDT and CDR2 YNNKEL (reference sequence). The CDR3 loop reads CASSSLAGGSYNEQFF. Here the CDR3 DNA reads TGTGCCAGCAGCTCGCTAGCGGGGGGTTCCTACAATGAGCAGTTCTTC.

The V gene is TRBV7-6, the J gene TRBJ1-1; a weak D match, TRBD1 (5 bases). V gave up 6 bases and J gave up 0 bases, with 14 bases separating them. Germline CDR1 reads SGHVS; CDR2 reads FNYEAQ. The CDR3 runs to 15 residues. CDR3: CASSSPGGVNTEAFF. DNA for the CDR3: TGTGCCAGCAGTTCTCCGGGAGGGGTGAACACTGAAGCTTTCTTT.

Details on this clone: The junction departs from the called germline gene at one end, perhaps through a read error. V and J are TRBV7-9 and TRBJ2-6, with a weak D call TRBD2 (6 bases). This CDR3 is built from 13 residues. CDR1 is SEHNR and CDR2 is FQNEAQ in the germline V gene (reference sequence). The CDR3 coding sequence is TGTGCCAGCAGCTTAGAGCTGGGGGGTGGACCTTCTTTC. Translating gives CASSLELGGGPSF.

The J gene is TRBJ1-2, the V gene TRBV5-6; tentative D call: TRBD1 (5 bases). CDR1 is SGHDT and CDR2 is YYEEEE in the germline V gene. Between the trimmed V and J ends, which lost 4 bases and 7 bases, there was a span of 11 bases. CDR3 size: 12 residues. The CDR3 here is CASSRGGPGYTF. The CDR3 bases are TGTGCCAGCAGCCGGGGGGGTCCTGGCTACACCTTC. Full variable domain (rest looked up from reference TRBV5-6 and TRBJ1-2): DAGVTQSPTHLIKTRGQQVTLRCSPKSGHDTVSWYQQALGQGPQFIFQYYEEEERQRGNFPDRFSGHQFPNYSSELNVNALLLGDSALYLCASSRGGPGYTFGSGTRLTVV.

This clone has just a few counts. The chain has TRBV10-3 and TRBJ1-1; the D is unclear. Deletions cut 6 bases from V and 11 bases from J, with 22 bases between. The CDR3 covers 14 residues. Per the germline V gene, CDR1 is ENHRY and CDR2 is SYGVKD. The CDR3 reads CAISEGRALGVAFF. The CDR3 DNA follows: TGTGCCATCAGCGAAGGCCGGGCCCTCGGAGTTGCTTTCTTT.

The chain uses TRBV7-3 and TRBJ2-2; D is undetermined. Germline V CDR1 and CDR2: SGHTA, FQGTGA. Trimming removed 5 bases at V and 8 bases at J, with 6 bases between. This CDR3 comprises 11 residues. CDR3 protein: CASSLTGELFF. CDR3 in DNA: TGTGCCAGCAGCCTCACAGGGGAGCTGTTTTTT.

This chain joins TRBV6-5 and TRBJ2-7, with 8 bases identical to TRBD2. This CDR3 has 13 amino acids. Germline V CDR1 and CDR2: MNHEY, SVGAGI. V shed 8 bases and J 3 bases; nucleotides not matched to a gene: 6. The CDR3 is CASYGGVLYEQYF. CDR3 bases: TGTGCCAGCTACGGGGGGGTACTCTACGAGCAGTACTTC.

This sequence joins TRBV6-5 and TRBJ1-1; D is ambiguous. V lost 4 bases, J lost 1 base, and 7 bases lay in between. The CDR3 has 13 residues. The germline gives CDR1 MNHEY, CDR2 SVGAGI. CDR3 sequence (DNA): TGTGCCAGCAGTTGGAGCAAGAACACTGAAGCTTTCTTT. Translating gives CASSWSKNTEAFF.

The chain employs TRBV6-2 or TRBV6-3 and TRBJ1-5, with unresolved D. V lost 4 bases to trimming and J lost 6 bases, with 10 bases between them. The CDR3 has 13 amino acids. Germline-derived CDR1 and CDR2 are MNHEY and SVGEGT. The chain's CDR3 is CASSWFRGQPQHF. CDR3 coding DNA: TGTGCCAGCAGTTGGTTTCGTGGTCAGCCCCAGCATTTT.

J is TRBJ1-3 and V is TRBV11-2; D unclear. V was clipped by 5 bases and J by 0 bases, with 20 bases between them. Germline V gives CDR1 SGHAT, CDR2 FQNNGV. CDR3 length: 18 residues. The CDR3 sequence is CASSELTWTAYSGNTIYF. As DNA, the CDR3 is TGTGCCAGCAGCGAATTAACATGGACCGCGTACTCTGGAAACACCATATATTTT.

The DNA of the CDR3 is TGCGCCAGCAGCTTGGGGGGCGGGGAGCAGTACTTC. Protein product: CASSLGGGEQYF. The V call is TRBV5-1, the J call TRBJ2-7; perhaps D is TRBD1 or TRBD2 (5 bases each). Germline CDR1 reads SGHRS; CDR2 reads YFSETQ. V dropped 0 bases and J dropped 7 bases, with 8 bases sitting between them. This CDR3 comprises 12 residues.

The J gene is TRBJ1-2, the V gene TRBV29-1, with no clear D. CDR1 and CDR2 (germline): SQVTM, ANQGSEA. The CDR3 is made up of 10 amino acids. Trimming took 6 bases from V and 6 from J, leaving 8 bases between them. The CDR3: CSVEMNGYTF. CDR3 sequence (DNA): TGCAGCGTCGAGATGAATGGCTACACCTTC.

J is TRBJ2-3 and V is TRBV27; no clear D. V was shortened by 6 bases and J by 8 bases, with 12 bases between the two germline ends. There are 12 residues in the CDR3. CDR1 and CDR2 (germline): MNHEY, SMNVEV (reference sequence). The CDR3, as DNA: TGTGCCAGCAGCACTGTTTCTGGTACGCAGTATTTT. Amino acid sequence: CASSTVSGTQYF.

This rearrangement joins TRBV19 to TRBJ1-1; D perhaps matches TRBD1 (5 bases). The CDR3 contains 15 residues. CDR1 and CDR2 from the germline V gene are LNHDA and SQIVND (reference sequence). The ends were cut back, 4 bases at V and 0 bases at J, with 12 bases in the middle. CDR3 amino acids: CASSRGTDVNTEAFF. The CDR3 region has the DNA TGTGCCAGTAGTAGGGGGACTGATGTGAACACTGAAGCTTTCTTT.